This T cell receptor (beta chain) was retrieved from a study of shared clonotypes between healthy human individuals. Study-wide results and limits: Clonotypes that were shared across a handful of donors made up about 5.1% of naive CD4 clonotypes. The study generally estimated greater richness for naive than memory subsets. When compared with the clonotypes that were shared by all four sorted-subset donors, the non-shared clonotypes turned out to have lower generation probabilities.

The germline V gene has CDR1 SGHTA and CDR2 FQGTGA. There are 13 residues in the CDR3. V lost 2 bases and J 1 base, leaving 2 bases between the germline ends. Turning to this clone: Its antigen is not known.

Clones were read by immunoSEQ multiplex PCR, and TCRdb kept only the in-frame ones, dropping some. Among roughly 2.4 million clones listed, approximately 94% were seen once. The V and J genes are TRBV7-3 and TRBJ2-2; no clear D. Input material: naive CD4+ T cells sorted from blood. Subset here: CD45RA+ positively selected. The receptor was isolated from a man aged 18 to 30 in good health. The CDR3 DNA follows: TGTGCCAGCAGCTTAGAGAACACCGGGGAGCTGTTTTTT. Translation: CASSLENTGELFF.